These 18 T cell receptor beta chains originate from one sample sequenced in a study of neurological immune-mediated disorders. From the 5' RACE reads, TCRdb called clonotypes with MiXCR, one entry per CDR3 protein. Of 50,000 to 70,000 distinct CDR3 sequences detected, nearly 3.5% appear once; the ten largest clones hold around 3.7%. Sequencing was done on a sample of PBMCs. The receptors were gathered from a man aged 35 to 55 with multiple sclerosis.

This chain links TRBV7-6 with TRBJ2-1; 11 nucleotides agree with TRBD1. Germline CDR1 reads SGHVS; CDR2 reads FNYEAQ. The CDR3 totals 15 residues. The junction had 4 bases not matched to a gene; V was cut back by 6 bases and J by 3 bases. CDR3 DNA: TGTGCCAGCAGGCGGACAGGGGGCAGCTACAATGAGCAGTTCTTC. Encoded protein: CASRRTGGSYNEQFF.

This clonotype was counted only a few times. The J gene is TRBJ1-4, the V gene TRBV20-1, with 7 positions matching TRBD1. The CDR3 consists of 16 residues. V shed 2 bases and J 1 base; nucleotides not matched to a gene: 7. Germline CDR1 reads DFQATT; CDR2 reads SNEGSKA (reference sequence). The CDR3 DNA follows: TGCAGTGCTAGACCCATGAACAGGGGAACTAATGAAAAACTGTTTTTT. Amino acids: CSARPMNRGTNEKLFF.

This clonotype was seen ten or more times. V and J are TRBV10-3 and TRBJ2-1; D ambiguous. The CDR3 has 13 amino acids. The germline V gene has CDR1 ENHRY and CDR2 SYGVKD. Between the trimmed V and J ends, which lost 3 bases and 8 bases, there was a span of 11 bases. The CDR3 sequence is CAISDGIHDEQFF. The CDR3 bases are TGTGCCATCAGTGACGGAATCCACGATGAGCAGTTCTTC.

This clonotype has a count of ten or more. The rearrangement joins TRBV4-1 to TRBJ1-1, with D unclear. The CDR3 is 15 residues long. Deletions cut 0 bases from V and 0 bases from J, with 8 bases between. Germline CDR1 reads MGHRA; CDR2 reads YSYEKL. CDR3 in amino acids: CASSQESGLNTEAFF. CDR3 in DNA: TGCGCCAGCAGCCAAGAGTCAGGCCTGAACACTGAAGCTTTCTTT.

This clonotype has only one observation. The chain is built from TRBV27 and TRBJ2-7, with 7 bases lining up with TRBD2. Germline V gene data show CDR1 as MNHEY and CDR2 as SMNVEV (reference sequence). The CDR3 loop spans 13 amino acids. V gave up 4 bases and J gave up 12 bases; unmatched junction bases: 12. The CDR3 protein is CASSSPSGPKTYF. CDR3 sequence (DNA): TGTGCCAGCAGTTCGCCTAGCGGACCAAAAACGTACTTC.

This clonotype was counted at least ten times. The chain carries TRBV3-1 and TRBJ1-1; D not certain. The germline V gene has CDR1 LGHDT and CDR2 YNNKEL (reference sequence). This CDR3 contains 14 residues. V shed 1 base and J shed 1 base, with 7 bases lying between them. CDR3 coding DNA: TGTGCCAGCAGCCAAGCCGGCGGGAACACTGAAGCTTTCTTT. This sequence encodes CASSQAGGNTEAFF.

This clonotype appeared many times. This chain links TRBV12-3 or TRBV12-4 with TRBJ2-7; D may be TRBD1 (6 bases). There are 14 residues in the CDR3. V was trimmed by 5 bases and J by 3 bases, leaving 14 bases between them. The CDR3 DNA is TGTGCCAGCAGTCCCCAGGGGTTGTTCTACGAGCAGTACTTC. The encoded protein is CASSPQGLFYEQYF.

This clonotype has ten or more counts. This chain links TRBV6-2 or TRBV6-3 with TRBJ1-1; weak D call: TRBD1 (6 bases). The V and J ends lost 4 bases and 6 bases respectively, with 9 bases between them. The CDR3 runs to 12 residues. The germline V gene has CDR1 MNHEY and CDR2 SVGEGT. The CDR3: CASSWTVAEAFF. The CDR3, as DNA: TGTGCCAGCAGTTGGACAGTAGCTGAAGCTTTCTTT.

This clonotype has ten or more counts. The chain uses TRBV29-1 and TRBJ2-1; maybe TRBD1 (5 bases). CDR3 length: 13 residues. The germline V and J ends were trimmed by 5 bases and 7 bases, with 15 bases remaining between them. The germline CDR1 and CDR2 sequences are SQVTM and ANQGSEA. In DNA, the CDR3 is TGCAGCGTTAAGCCAGGGTTCGGAAATGAGCAGTTCTTC. It is translated as CSVKPGFGNEQFF.

This clonotype was seen ten or more times. The chain couples TRBV20-1 to TRBJ1-5; possible D gene TRBD1, 6 bases. V shed 5 bases and J shed 5 bases, with 10 bases lying between them. The CDR3 has 12 residues. Germline V gene lookup returns CDR1 DFQATT and CDR2 SNEGSKA (reference sequence). The CDR3 reads CSAAGADQPQHF. The CDR3 coding sequence is TGCAGTGCTGCAGGGGCTGATCAGCCCCAGCATTTT.

At least ten counts were recorded for this clonotype. The chain carries TRBV20-1 and TRBJ1-6, with 7 nucleotides matching TRBD1. Germline CDR1 is DFQATT and CDR2 is SNEGSKA (reference sequence). J was trimmed by 7 bases and V by 6 bases; bases with no gene match: 9. The CDR3 consists of 14 residues. The CDR3 sequence: CSARQGMENSPLHF. DNA of the CDR3: TGCAGTGCCCGACAGGGAATGGAAAATTCACCCCTCCACTTT.

This clonotype has ten or more counts. The chain couples TRBV15 to TRBJ1-1; a possible D gene is TRBD1 (5 bases). The germline V gene has CDR1 LNHNV and CDR2 YYDKDF (reference sequence). The CDR3 is 14 residues long. Trimming cost V 4 bases and J 1 base, with 10 bases left between them. The CDR3 reads CATSTPGGNTEAFF. In DNA form, the CDR3 reads TGTGCCACCAGCACCCCCGGGGGGAACACTGAAGCTTTCTTT. Combining the CDR3 with reference TRBV15 and TRBJ1-1 gives the whole variable domain DAMVIQNPRYQVTQFGKPVTLSCSQTLNHNVMYWYQQKSSQAPKLLFHYYDKDFNNEADTPDNFQSRRPNTSFCFLDIRSPGLGDTAMYLCATSTPGGNTEAFFGQGTRLTVV.

This clonotype occurred many times. V is TRBV20-1 and J is TRBJ2-7; TRBD1 agrees at 9 bases. Trimming removed 0 bases from V and 3 bases from J; junction bases left unmatched: 3. CDR3 size: 14 residues. Germline lookup yields CDR1 DFQATT and CDR2 SNEGSKA (reference sequence). The CDR3 reads CSARETGGNYEQYF. Written as DNA, the CDR3 is TGCAGTGCTAGAGAGACAGGGGGTAACTACGAGCAGTACTTC.

This clonotype came up many times. This chain uses TRBV6-1 with TRBJ1-5, with TRBD1 as a possible D gene (6 bases). The CDR3 is made up of 12 amino acids. V gave up 11 bases and J gave up 5 bases, with 13 bases separating them. In germline, CDR1 is MNHNS, CDR2 SASEGT. CDR3 sequence reads: CAVTGTYQPQHF. The CDR3 bases are TGTGCCGTTACAGGGACCTATCAGCCCCAGCATTTT.

This clonotype was seen repeatedly, ten times or more. The chain recombines TRBV5-1 with TRBJ1-1; D remains unclear. The CDR3 consists of 14 residues. V was cut by 0 bases and J by 0 bases, with 6 bases left in between. CDR1 is SGHRS and CDR2 is YFSETQ in the germline V gene. This CDR3 is CASSLESMNTEAFF. The CDR3 bases are TGCGCCAGCAGCTTGGAATCCATGAACACTGAAGCTTTCTTT.

The chain carries TRBV19 and TRBJ2-3, with D uncertain. Germline V gene data show CDR1 as LNHDA and CDR2 as SQIVND (reference sequence). The V end lost 9 bases, the J end lost 3 bases, and 16 bases lay between the germline ends. The CDR3 contains 14 residues. In DNA form, the CDR3 reads TGTGCCAGCAAGGTTGGGCGGACGACAGATACGCAGTATTTT. Translated: CASKVGRTTDTQYF.

This clonotype was seen a few times. Since a much larger clone is just one base distant, this may be a read error. The V gene is TRBV5-1, the J gene TRBJ2-4, with D unresolved. The CDR3 runs to 13 residues. V lost 5 bases and J lost 6, with 12 bases in between. CDR1 SGHRS and CDR2 YFSETQ come from the germline V gene. CDR3 coding DNA: TGCGCCAGCAGTCCCAAGGTTTCAAACATTCAGTACTTC. Its translation: CASSPKVSNIQYF.

There are many counts of this clonotype. The junction and the germline gene differ at one end; a read error may be behind it. The chain is built from TRBV11-2 and TRBJ1-5, with a tentative D call TRBD1 (6 bases). Germline V gene data show CDR1 as SGHAT and CDR2 as FQNNGV. The CDR3 spans 15 residues. The chain's CDR3 is CASSLEGGNNQPQHF. The CDR3 nucleotides are TGTGCCAGCAGCCTAGAAGGGGGGAACAATCAGCCCCAGCATTTT. The whole variable domain, remainder taken from reference TRBV11-2 and TRBJ1-5, is EAGVAQSPRYKIIEKRQSVAFWCNPISGHATLYWYQQILGQGPKLLIQFQNNGVVDDSQLPKDRFSAERLKGVDSTLKIQPAKLEDSAVYLCASSLEGGNNQPQHFGDGTRLSIL.